This record concerns one T cell receptor beta chain sequence. The CDR3 runs to 17 residues. V lost 1 base and J 0 bases, leaving 14 bases between the germline ends. In germline, CDR1 is SGHRS, CDR2 YFSETQ. The source of the sample is a study of blood T cell repertoires in COVID-19. Study-wide context: The United States, Italy and Spain provided the acute and convalescent COVID-19 samples. In each case, the material was cDNA or gDNA derived from T cells, B-cell-depleted T cells, or PBMCs.

Assay used: immunoSEQ multiplex PCR; TCRdb lists only in-frame clones, some missing. The top ten clones hold just under 6.5% of a sample with about 250,000 clones, around 90% of them seen once. The cohort comprised adults aged 18 to 89 years residing in about two dozen US areas. Assignments of participants to cohorts depended upon their own reported clinical history. The TCR comes from a woman aged 25-40 years with acute COVID-19. The J gene is TRBJ1-3, the V gene TRBV5-1; a possible D gene is TRBD1 (5 bases). The sample taken for sequencing was PBMCs or T cells enriched from blood (not recorded which). This CDR3 is CASSLYSDSFSGNTIYF. The CDR3 region has the DNA TGCGCCAGCAGCTTGTATTCTGACAGCTTCTCTGGAAACACCATATATTTT. Full variable domain (missing parts from reference TRBV5-1 and TRBJ1-3): KAGVTQTPRYLIKTRGQQVTLSCSPISGHRSVSWYQQTPGQGLQFLFEYFSETQRNKGNFPGRFSGRQFSNSRSEMNVSTLELGDSALYLCASSLYSDSFSGNTIYFGEGSWLTVV.